These 20 T cell receptor beta chains came from one sample sequenced in a study of blood T cell repertoires in COVID-19. The method was immunoSEQ multiplex PCR; TCRdb's version includes in-frame clones alone and lacks a portion of them. The sample consists of around 260,000 clones, 83% of them appearing once. Sequencing input: peripheral blood. These receptors were taken from a woman aged 45-65 years who had recovered from COVID-19.

The V gene is TRBV27, the J gene TRBJ2-7, with D possibly being TRBD1 (6 bases). CDR3 length: 15 amino acids. CDR1 is MNHEY, CDR2 SMNVEV, per germline (reference sequence). Trimming cost V 6 bases and J 2 bases, with 17 bases left between them. The CDR3: CASSLSGTIPYEQYF. CDR3 DNA sequence: TGTGCCAGCAGCCTCTCCGGGACAATCCCCTACGAGCAGTACTTC.

This clone appeared once. The chain has TRBV4-1 and TRBJ1-5; 8 bases agree with TRBD1. J was trimmed by 0 bases and V by 3 bases; bases with no gene match: 10. The CDR3 totals 18 residues. Germline V gene lookup returns CDR1 MGHRA and CDR2 YSYEKL. This CDR3 reads CASSHGQGKTFSNQPQHF. The CDR3 nucleotides are TGCGCCAGCAGCCACGGACAGGGTAAGACATTTAGCAATCAGCCCCAGCATTTT.

This chain uses TRBV28 with TRBJ2-6; 12 bases align to TRBD1. With V trimmed by 4 bases and J by 2 bases, 3 bases remained unmatched. This CDR3 comprises 17 residues. Germline values: CDR1 MDHEN, CDR2 SYDVKM. CDR3 region: CASSSGTGGPGANVLTF. CDR3 sequence (DNA): TGTGCCAGCAGTTCGGGGACAGGGGGCCCTGGGGCCAACGTCCTGACTTTC.

The chain carries TRBV28 and TRBJ1-2; TRBD1 aligns across 10 bases. CDR3 length equals 14 residues. V gave up 10 bases and J gave up 4 bases; unmatched junction bases: 9. Germline V gene data show CDR1 as MDHEN and CDR2 as SYDVKM. This CDR3 reads CATIGQGEIYGYTF. The CDR3 nucleotides are TGTGCCACTATAGGACAGGGGGAGATCTATGGCTACACCTTC.

This rearrangement joins TRBV6-5 to TRBJ1-5; no reliable D call. CDR1 and CDR2 from the germline V gene are MNHEY and SVGAGI. The CDR3 spans 14 residues. The V and J ends lost 3 bases and 13 bases respectively, with 19 bases between them. The CDR3 DNA reads TGTGCCAGCAGTTATAAGGGTCCCCGGGAACTTCAGCATTTT. This sequence encodes CASSYKGPRELQHF.

This clone was seen a single time. The chain carries TRBV28 and TRBJ1-6; TRBD1 aligns across 9 bases. The CDR3 consists of 17 residues. With 3 bases clipped from V and 4 bases from J, the junction kept 7 bases outside the gene matches. In germline, CDR1 is MDHEN, CDR2 SYDVKM. CDR3 in amino acids: CASSFIDRGFYNSPLHF. CDR3 sequence (DNA): TGTGCCAGCAGTTTCATCGACAGGGGGTTTTATAATTCACCCCTCCACTTT.

The V gene is TRBV14, the J gene TRBJ1-2; tentative D call: TRBD1 (6 bases). With 4 bases removed from V and 1 base from J, the gap between germline ends came to 10 bases. The CDR3 length is 14 residues. CDR1 and CDR2 from the germline V gene are SGHDN and FVKESK. DNA of the CDR3: TGTGCCAGCAGCCGAGACAGGTTTAACTATGGCTACACCTTC. This encodes CASSRDRFNYGYTF.

The chain uses TRBV19 and TRBJ2-7, with 9 nucleotides matching TRBD1. The CDR3 spans 16 residues. Looked up from germline, CDR1 is LNHDA and CDR2 is SQIVND (reference sequence). The V and J ends lost 5 bases and 4 bases, in that order; junction bases with no gene match: 12. CDR3 residues: CASSYNSGQGSYEQYF. The CDR3, as DNA: TGTGCCAGTAGTTATAACAGCGGACAGGGGAGTTACGAGCAGTACTTC.

The chain couples TRBV9 to TRBJ2-7; D uncertain. The CDR3 is made up of 14 amino acids. Germline CDR1 and CDR2: SGDLS and YYNGEE. V was pared by 1 base and J by 2 bases, with 10 bases between. The CDR3 DNA reads TGTGCCAGCAGCGTACGGTCTTTTGCCTACGAGCAGTACTTC. Protein: CASSVRSFAYEQYF.

V gene TRBV4-1 combines with J gene TRBJ1-6; no clear D. Trimming removed 1 base at V and 7 bases at J, with 11 bases between. CDR3 size: 15 residues. CDR1 and CDR2 (germline): MGHRA, YSYEKL. The CDR3 coding sequence is TGCGCCAGCAGCCAAGCTAAGGACTCCAATTCACCCCTCCACTTT. It codes for CASSQAKDSNSPLHF.

This chain uses TRBV7-2 with TRBJ1-2; weak D call: TRBD1 (6 bases). V was clipped by 3 bases and J by 8 bases, with 10 bases between them. Germline assignment: CDR1 SGHTA and CDR2 FQGNSA. The CDR3 is 12 amino acids. The CDR3 is CASSLYRDGYTF. The CDR3 nucleotides are TGTGCCAGCAGCTTGTACAGGGACGGCTACACCTTC.

The V gene is TRBV25-1, the J gene TRBJ2-1; 8 nucleotides match TRBD1. The germline V gene has CDR1 MGHDK and CDR2 SYGVNS. There are 17 residues in the CDR3. Unmatched junction bases numbered 15, after V lost 7 bases and J lost 4 bases. CDR3 bases: TGTGCCAGCATCCCGCTAGTGCAGGGGGCAGCGTACAATGAGCAGTTCTTC. Encoded protein: CASIPLVQGAAYNEQFF.

This clone was seen a few times. The chain has TRBV10-3 and TRBJ2-7; TRBD1 matches 7 bases. Looked up from germline, CDR1 is ENHRY and CDR2 is SYGVKD. The J segment lost 0 bases and the V segment lost 6 bases, leaving 8 bases of the junction unmatched. CDR3 length equals 15 residues. CDR3 amino acids: CAIRDRVAGSYEQYF. In DNA form, the CDR3 reads TGTGCCATCAGAGACAGGGTGGCCGGCTCCTACGAGCAGTACTTC.

This clone was detected once. The V and J genes are TRBV2 and TRBJ1-2; D is possibly TRBD1 (5 bases). This CDR3 contains 13 residues. Germline V lookup: CDR1 SNHLY, CDR2 FYNNEI. V lost 8 bases to trimming and J lost 4 bases, with 14 bases between them. The CDR3 is CASDAGLGYGYTF. The DNA for the CDR3 is TGTGCCAGCGATGCGGGGCTCGGCTATGGCTACACCTTC.

This clone came up a few times. At the DNA level, this CDR3 is encoded by other sequences in the same sample as well. This chain connects TRBV12-3 or TRBV12-4 to TRBJ1-2, with 9 bases lining up with TRBD1. The CDR3 loop spans 13 amino acids. V lost 5 bases and J lost 5; bases outside the gene matches: 3. The CDR3 region has the DNA TGTGCCAGCAGTACGGGACAGGGATATGGCTACACCTTC. It encodes CASSTGQGYGYTF.

The chain employs TRBV4-2 and TRBJ1-5; possibly TRBD1 for D (5 bases). The CDR3 consists of 17 residues. V gave up 1 base and J gave up 7 bases, with 20 bases separating them. Germline CDR1 reads LGHNA; CDR2 reads YNFKEQ. CDR3: CASSQGQHRQRGQPQHF. CDR3 nucleotides: TGTGCCAGCAGCCAAGGTCAGCACAGGCAGCGGGGACAGCCCCAGCATTTT.

Comments on this clone: The sample contains more than one DNA sequence encoding this CDR3. V gene TRBV4-3 combines with J gene TRBJ2-1; 13 bases are a match to TRBD2. The ends lost 3 bases at V and 8 bases at J; junction bases unmatched: 7. Germline V gene sequence: CDR1 LGHNA, CDR2 YSLEER. This CDR3 spans 16 amino acids. CDR3 DNA: TGCGCCAGCAGCCAGGTACTAGCGGGAGGGCCCTATGAGCAGTTCTTC. Translated: CASSQVLAGGPYEQFF.

This clone has a handful of counts. V usage is TRBV27 and J usage is TRBJ2-5; 10 bases line up with TRBD2. This CDR3 is built from 16 residues. With 3 bases clipped from V and 5 bases from J, the junction kept 9 bases outside the gene matches. CDR1 is MNHEY, CDR2 SMNVEV, per germline (reference sequence). The CDR3 reads CASSFRSGRARETQYF. CDR3 DNA: TGTGCCAGCAGTTTTAGGAGCGGGAGGGCCAGGGAGACCCAGTACTTC.

The chain uses TRBV27 and TRBJ1-6; TRBD1 might be the D (5 bases). Germline V gives CDR1 MNHEY, CDR2 SMNVEV (reference sequence). There are 14 residues in the CDR3. The V and J ends lost 4 bases and 9 bases respectively, with 13 bases between them. The CDR3 loop is CASSSNPRVSPLHF. The CDR3 coding sequence is TGTGCCAGCAGTTCCAACCCCAGGGTTTCACCCCTCCACTTT.

This clone has only a few counts. The chain combines TRBV3-1 (or the pseudogene TRBV3-2) with TRBJ1-4, with 10 nucleotides matching TRBD1. Looked up from germline, CDR1 is LGHDT and CDR2 is YNNKEL (reference sequence). J gave up 5 bases and V 8 bases, and 2 bases lay outside the gene matches. This CDR3 spans 13 amino acids. CDR3 region: CASWDRGNEKLFF. The CDR3 DNA is TGTGCCAGCTGGGACAGGGGCAATGAAAAACTGTTTTTT.